Presented here are 25 T cell receptor beta chains from one specimen sequenced in a study of cytomegalovirus exposure and HLA in healthy donors. The PCR was carried out with 60 Vbeta primers and 13 Jbeta primers. The table came from immunoSEQ multiplex PCR; TCRdb's copy has only in-frame clones and leaves some out. The sample lists about 110,000 clones; approximately 80% were seen once. The material sequenced was PBMCs. Receptors were obtained from a man aged 45-65 years in good health and CMV-seronegative.

This chain links TRBV11-2 with TRBJ2-5; no firm D call. In germline, CDR1 is SGHAT, CDR2 FQNNGV. The CDR3 consists of 16 residues. Trimming removed 3 bases at V and 2 bases at J, with 16 bases between. Written as DNA, the CDR3 is TGTGCCAGCAGCTTTGGTTTAGGAGCTAAACAAGAGACCCAGTACTTC. Translated, it gives CASSFGLGAKQETQYF.

This clone was found once. The V call is TRBV7-8, the J call TRBJ1-3; 9 bases are shared with TRBD1. V lost 5 bases, J lost 8 bases, and 7 bases stayed unmatched. This CDR3 contains 14 residues. The germline V gene has CDR1 SGHVS and CDR2 FQNEAQ. For the CDR3, the DNA is TGTGCCAGCAGCCCCGGACAGGGGAGGGACACCATATATTTT. Protein: CASSPGQGRDTIYF. Full variable domain (missing parts from reference TRBV7-8 and TRBJ1-3): GAGVSQSPRYKVAKRGQDVALRCDPISGHVSLFWYQQALGQGPEFLTYFQNEAQLDKSGLPSDRFFAERPEGSVSTLKIQRTQQEDSAVYLCASSPGQGRDTIYFGEGSWLTVV.

The chain combines TRBV7-2 with TRBJ2-1; 8 nucleotides match TRBD1. The ends lost 3 bases at V and 6 bases at J; junction bases unmatched: 4. CDR3 length: 14 residues. Germline V CDR1 and CDR2: SGHTA, FQGNSA. The CDR3 DNA reads TGTGCCAGCAGCTTGCGACAGGGGCCCAATGAGCAGTTCTTC. It codes for CASSLRQGPNEQFF.

This clone showed up just a few times. The CDR3 reads CASSSFGTGRDNEQFF. CDR3 nucleotides: TGTGCCAGCAGCTCCTTCGGGACAGGGAGGGACAATGAGCAGTTCTTC. V usage is TRBV7-8 and J usage is TRBJ2-1, with TRBD1 identical over 9 bases. The junction had 9 bases not matched to a gene; V was cut back by 4 bases and J by 5 bases. Germline V gives CDR1 SGHVS, CDR2 FQNEAQ. The CDR3 loop spans 16 amino acids. Based on the CDR3 plus reference TRBV7-8 and TRBJ2-1, the full variable domain is GAGVSQSPRYKVAKRGQDVALRCDPISGHVSLFWYQQALGQGPEFLTYFQNEAQLDKSGLPSDRFFAERPEGSVSTLKIQRTQQEDSAVYLCASSSFGTGRDNEQFFGPGTRLTVL.

This rearrangement joins TRBV6-6 to TRBJ2-5; TRBD2 agrees at 9 bases. The CDR3 runs 16 residues. Germline values: CDR1 MNHNY, CDR2 SVGAGI (reference sequence). The V and J ends lost 7 bases and 2 bases, in that order; junction bases with no gene match: 11. The CDR3 nucleotides read TGTGCCAGCACCGGAAGAGGGCGGGGGGGACAAGAGACCCAGTACTTC. Translation gives CASTGRGRGGQETQYF.

This clone was counted only a few times. V is TRBV20-1 and J is TRBJ2-5; D is unclear. This CDR3 comprises 10 residues. V was cut by 6 bases and J by 2 bases, with 4 bases left in between. The germline V gene encodes CDR1 DFQATT and CDR2 SNEGSKA (reference sequence). The CDR3 reads CSAQQETQYF. CDR3 bases: TGCAGTGCGCAGCAAGAGACCCAGTACTTC.

The gene calls are TRBV18 and TRBJ1-1; 7 bases fit TRBD1. This CDR3 contains 15 residues. Germline V gene sequence: CDR1 KGHSH, CDR2 LQKENI. J was trimmed by 3 bases and V by 4 bases; bases with no gene match: 8. The CDR3 region is CASSQARGRDTEAFF. In DNA form, the CDR3 reads TGTGCCAGCTCACAAGCTAGGGGGCGAGACACTGAAGCTTTCTTT.

The chain has TRBV6-1 and TRBJ1-2, with 9 bases that match TRBD1. The germline V gene has CDR1 MNHNS and CDR2 SASEGT. The V gene end was trimmed by 5 bases and the J gene end by 3 bases; junction bases not matched to a gene: 7. The CDR3 length is 15 residues. The chain's CDR3 is CASSPGTGTYYGYTF. CDR3 sequence (DNA): TGTGCCAGCAGTCCCGGGACAGGGACCTACTATGGCTACACCTTC.

V usage is TRBV10-3 and J usage is TRBJ2-7, with a tentative D call TRBD1 (6 bases). The CDR3 is 12 residues long. The germline gives CDR1 ENHRY, CDR2 SYGVKD. The V end lost 5 bases, the J end lost 6 bases, and 11 bases lay between the germline ends. CDR3 sequence: CAISRGNGEQYV. In DNA form, the CDR3 reads TGTGCCATCAGTAGGGGGAATGGCGAGCAGTACGTC.

Note on this clone: The same CDR3 arises from other DNA sequences in this sample as well. This chain connects TRBV18 to TRBJ2-5, with unresolved D. The V and J ends lost 3 bases and 4 bases respectively, with 6 bases between them. There are 12 residues in the CDR3. Germline V CDR1 and CDR2: KGHSH, LQKENI. In DNA, the CDR3 is TGTGCCAGCTCACCGGGCAGAGAGACCCAGTACTTC. It codes for CASSPGRETQYF. Complete variable domain (other parts from reference TRBV18 and TRBJ2-5): NAGVMQNPRHLVRRRGQEARLRCSPMKGHSHVYWYRQLPEEGLKFMVYLQKENIIDESGMPKERFSAEFPKEGPSILRIQQVVRGDSAAYFCASSPGRETQYFGPGTRLLVL.

The chain couples TRBV5-5 to TRBJ2-5; D not resolved. CDR3 size: 13 residues. The germline V gene encodes CDR1 SGHKS and CDR2 YYEKEE (reference sequence). V was trimmed by 0 bases and J by 2 bases, leaving 5 bases between them. The CDR3 DNA reads TGTGCCAGCAGCTTGGCAGAACAAGAGACCCAGTACTTC. This sequence encodes CASSLAEQETQYF.

J is TRBJ2-7 and V is TRBV13; 7 bases are shared with TRBD1. With 3 bases clipped from V and 4 bases from J, the junction kept 6 bases outside the gene matches. This CDR3 region has 14 residues. The germline gives CDR1 PRHDT, CDR2 FYEKMQ (reference sequence). CDR3 region: CASSFMDRNYEQYF. CDR3 DNA sequence: TGTGCCAGCAGCTTCATGGACAGGAATTACGAGCAGTACTTC.

V and J are TRBV6-4 and TRBJ2-7; possibly TRBD2 for D (5 bases). This CDR3 region has 15 residues. Germline V lookup: CDR1 MRHNA, CDR2 SNTAGT. The ends were cut back, 0 bases at V and 5 bases at J, with 14 bases in the middle. The CDR3 sequence: CASSDSGSRPNEQYF. The CDR3 nucleotides read TGTGCCAGCAGTGACTCGGGGAGTCGACCTAACGAGCAGTACTTC.

The J gene is TRBJ1-1, the V gene TRBV28; 7 bases align to TRBD1. From germline, CDR1 is MDHEN and CDR2 SYDVKM. Germline trimming cut 6 bases from V and 10 bases from J; bases unmatched to any gene: 17. The CDR3 runs 15 residues. The CDR3 sequence is CASSTIGQDVRGAFF. As DNA, the CDR3 is TGTGCCAGCAGCACTATAGGACAGGACGTCAGAGGAGCTTTCTTT.

The chain recombines TRBV5-8 with TRBJ1-5; TRBD1 matches at 8 bases. Germline loops: CDR1 SGHTS, CDR2 YDEGEE. The CDR3 has 15 residues. Trimming removed 3 bases from V and 7 bases from J; junction bases left unmatched: 9. The CDR3 loop is CASSYVRTGNQPQHF. The CDR3, as DNA: TGTGCCAGCAGCTACGTTCGGACAGGGAACCAGCCCCAGCATTTT. Based on the CDR3 plus reference TRBV5-8 and TRBJ1-5, the full variable domain is EAGVTQSPTHLIKTRGQQATLRCSPISGHTSVYWYQQALGLGLQFLLWYDEGEERNRGNFPPRFSGRQFPNYSSELNVNALELEDSALYLCASSYVRTGNQPQHFGDGTRLSIL.

The chain is built from TRBV29-1 and TRBJ1-2; 9 positions agree with TRBD1. Germline CDR1 reads SQVTM; CDR2 reads ANQGSEA. Trimming at V came to 7 bases and at J to 6 bases, leaving 9 bases not matched to a gene. The CDR3 totals 13 residues. The CDR3 DNA is TGCAGCGCCCAGGACAGGGGTACCGATGGCTACACCTTC. Protein product: CSAQDRGTDGYTF.

The chain recombines TRBV10-3 with TRBJ2-5; TRBD1 matches 7 bases. The tail of the sequence fits TRBJ2-7 better, so the J call may be wrong. The V gene's germline CDR1 is ENHRY and CDR2 SYGVKD. This CDR3 comprises 15 residues. CDR3 sequence (DNA): TGTGCCATCAGCCCCGGGACAGCCCAGACCTACGAGCAGTACTTC. Its protein product is CAISPGTAQTYEQYF.

V is TRBV7-2 and J is TRBJ1-1; TRBD1 might be the D (5 bases). V was shortened by 5 bases and J by 0 bases, with 10 bases between the two germline ends. Per the germline V gene, CDR1 is SGHTA and CDR2 is FQGNSA. The CDR3 is made up of 14 amino acids. CDR3 in amino acids: CASSIYRMNTEAFF. CDR3 nucleotides: TGTGCCAGCAGCATCTACAGGATGAACACTGAAGCTTTCTTT.

V and J are TRBV10-3 and TRBJ2-7; 11 positions match TRBD1. The CDR3 runs 13 residues. V lost 10 bases, J lost 6 bases, and 8 bases stayed unmatched. Germline CDR1 and CDR2: ENHRY and SYGVKD. The CDR3 coding sequence is TGTGCCACAGGGACAGGGGGAGTCCCCGAGCAGTACTTC. The encoded protein is CATGTGGVPEQYF.

This rearrangement joins TRBV4-1 to TRBJ2-2, with 11 bases matching TRBD2. Trimming cost V 9 bases and J 4 bases; bases outside gene matches: 10. CDR1 is MGHRA, CDR2 YSYEKL, per germline. This CDR3 region has 16 residues. CDR3 protein: CASYSGGARGTGELFF. The CDR3 DNA reads TGCGCCAGTTATAGCGGGGGGGCCCGGGGCACCGGGGAGCTGTTTTTT.

CDR3 in amino acids: CASSDSSSGYGYTF. CDR3 nucleotides: TGTGCCAGCAGCGATTCTTCTTCGGGGTATGGCTACACCTTC. The rearrangement uses TRBV9 and TRBJ1-2; no clear D. The CDR3 sequence is 14 residues long. The V end was cut by 3 bases, the J end by 5 bases, with 14 bases between. CDR1 and CDR2 from the germline V gene are SGDLS and YYNGEE.

This chain's CDR3 is CASSDSGETGELFF. DNA for the CDR3: TGTGCCAGCAGTGACTCTGGGGAGACCGGGGAGCTGTTTTTT. The chain has TRBV6-4 and TRBJ2-2, with D possibly matching TRBD2 (5 bases). This CDR3 region has 14 residues. The germline V and J ends were trimmed by 0 bases and 5 bases, with 7 bases remaining between them. The germline V gene has CDR1 MRHNA and CDR2 SNTAGT.

V usage is TRBV18 and J usage is TRBJ1-2; D is unresolved. V was shortened by 6 bases and J by 8 bases, with 19 bases between the two germline ends. CDR1 and CDR2 (germline): KGHSH, LQKENI. This CDR3 has 14 residues. The CDR3 region has the DNA TGTGCCAGCTCCCCAGGTCTCATGTCGGGGGGCTACACCTTC. This gives the protein CASSPGLMSGGYTF.

V and J are TRBV6-5 and TRBJ2-7, with no clear D. Germline V gene lookup returns CDR1 MNHEY and CDR2 SVGAGI. V was pared by 6 bases and J by 6 bases, with 15 bases between. The CDR3 runs 13 residues. The chain's CDR3 is CASRPAGKVEQYV. The CDR3 bases are TGTGCCAGCAGACCCGCAGGAAAGGTCGAGCAGTACGTC.

V usage is TRBV12-1 and J usage is TRBJ1-2; the table's D gene call, TRBD1, was not cross checked with the DNA. TRBV12-1 is a listed pseudogene. The CDR3 runs to 15 residues. The CDR3 DNA reads TGTGCCAGCAGCTTTGGGGACAGGGGGCACTATGGCTACACCTTC. Translating gives CASSFGDRGHYGYTF.